This passage covers 6 T cell receptor beta chains from one sample sequenced in a study of shared clonotypes between healthy human individuals. Sequencing was performed with immunoSEQ multiplex PCR; in TCRdb, only in-frame clones are kept and a portion is missing. The data show roughly 770,000 clones, with 90% to 97% seen just once and approximately 0.2% held by the top ten. Naive CD8 populations comprised CD45RO-negative cells positively selected for CCR7, excluding terminally differentiated effector memory CD45RA+ cells. The sequenced sample was naive CD8+ T cells sorted from blood. The origin of the receptors is a man aged 25-45 years in good health.

The rearrangement joins TRBV5-4 to TRBJ2-2, with 7 bases lining up with TRBD1. Losses at the gene ends were 5 bases for V and 4 bases for J; bases not matched to a gene: 11. The CDR3 loop spans 16 amino acids. CDR1 is SGHNT and CDR2 is YYREEE in the germline V gene (reference sequence). CDR3 nucleotide sequence: TGTGCCAGCAGTGGAGGAGCAGGACAGGTCACCGGGGAGCTGTTTTTT. Translation: CASSGGAGQVTGELFF. The entire variable domain, with the rest obtained from reference TRBV5-4 and TRBJ2-2, is as follows: ETGVTQSPTHLIKTRGQQVTLRCSSQSGHNTVSWYQQALGQGPQFIFQYYREEENGRGNFPPRFSGLQFPNYSSELNVNALELDDSALYLCASSGGAGQVTGELFFGEGSRLTVL.

This sequence joins TRBV9 and TRBJ2-1, with unresolved D. The CDR3 covers 15 residues. Germline CDR1 and CDR2: SGDLS and YYNGEE. V gave up 0 bases and J gave up 2 bases, with 9 bases separating them. The CDR3 DNA reads as TGTGCCAGCAGCGTAGCCCGTTCTACCTACAATGAGCAGTTCTTC. Translated: CASSVARSTYNEQFF.

A remark on this clone: Other DNA sequences within the sample encode an identical CDR3. The V call is TRBV13, the J call TRBJ2-3, with D unclear. CDR1 PRHDT and CDR2 FYEKMQ come from the germline V gene (reference sequence). The CDR3 has 14 amino acids. V was pared by 0 bases and J by 1 base, with 5 bases between. The CDR3 region is CASSLGGGTDTQYF. The CDR3 region has the DNA TGTGCCAGCAGCTTAGGTGGAGGCACAGATACGCAGTATTTT. Together with reference TRBV13 and TRBJ2-3, the CDR3 gives the full variable domain: AAGVIQSPRHLIKEKRETATLKCYPIPRHDTVYWYQQGPGQDPQFLISFYEKMQSDKGSIPDRFSAQQFSDYHSELNMSSLELGDSALYFCASSLGGGTDTQYFGPGTRLTVL.

This chain joins TRBV29-1 and TRBJ2-2, with TRBD2 matching 10 bases. The CDR3 length is 15 residues. Looked up from germline, CDR1 is SQVTM and CDR2 is ANQGSEA. Unmatched junction bases numbered 8, after V lost 5 bases and J lost 5 bases. Here the CDR3 DNA reads TGCAGCGTTATGAGGACTAGCGGTTTAACCGGGGAGCTGTTTTTT. This codes for CSVMRTSGLTGELFF.

The V gene is TRBV4-1, the J gene TRBJ1-5; weak D call: TRBD1 (6 bases). CDR1 is MGHRA, CDR2 YSYEKL, per germline. Trimming shortened V by 3 bases and J by 11 bases, and 20 bases separated the two germline ends. The CDR3 spans 15 residues. Here the CDR3 reads CASSQANTGTWSQHF. CDR3 in DNA: TGCGCCAGCAGCCAGGCTAATACAGGGACGTGGTCCCAGCATTTT.

The chain is built from TRBV7-8 and TRBJ2-7, with 7 positions matching TRBD2. The CDR3 contains 14 residues. The J segment lost 3 bases and the V segment lost 4 bases, leaving 6 bases of the junction unmatched. The germline CDR1 and CDR2 sequences are SGHVS and FQNEAQ. CDR3 residues: CASSSGGVYYEQYF. In DNA, the CDR3 is TGTGCCAGCAGCTCGGGAGGAGTCTACTACGAGCAGTACTTC.